This entry lists 30 T cell receptor beta chains sequenced from one sample in a study of regulatory T cells in long-lasting Graves disease. Indicated time point: persistent/refractory GD, antithyroid drugs over 5 years with positive TRAb. Making the TCR library involved RNA that had been extracted from PBMCs. Libraries of TCR beta came from iRepertoire HTBI primers plus Arm-PCR of CDR3 regions. TCRdb redid the calling of the multiplex PCR reads with MiXCR, one entry per CDR3 protein. The repertoire has 350,000 to 500,000 distinct CDR3 sequences, around 23% of them found once; the top ten carry 13% to 15%. Sequenced here: peripheral blood mononuclear cells (PBMCs), sampled when the disease was refractory, from a patient treated with antithyroid drugs. These receptors were obtained from a female donor with Graves disease.

The chain carries TRBV19 and TRBJ2-7; no clear D. V was shortened by 5 bases and J by 1 base, with 15 bases between the two germline ends. The germline V gene encodes CDR1 LNHDA and CDR2 SQIVND (reference sequence). This CDR3 region has 15 residues. DNA for the CDR3: TGTGCCAGTAGTCCCCGGGTTGCACGGTCCTACGAGCAGTACTTC. Translating gives CASSPRVARSYEQYF.

This clonotype was detected a few times. CDR3 DNA: TGCAGCGTTGTGGCAGAAACCTACGAGCAGTACTTC. Residues: CSVVAETYEQYF. The chain recombines TRBV29-1 with TRBJ2-7; D is unresolved. The CDR3 has 12 amino acids. Looked up from germline, CDR1 is SQVTM and CDR2 is ANQGSEA. The V end was cut by 4 bases, the J end by 2 bases, with 9 bases between.

Ten or more counts support this clonotype. This chain links TRBV27 with TRBJ1-1; D ambiguous. This CDR3 contains 15 residues. V lost 8 bases, J lost 4 bases, and 20 bases lay in between. CDR1 MNHEY and CDR2 SMNVEV come from the germline V gene (reference sequence). CDR3 coding DNA: TGTGCCAGCTCCGATGGGCAGACGCTGGGCACTGAAGCTTTCTTT. It is translated as CASSDGQTLGTEAFF.

This clonotype has at least ten counts. The chain is built from TRBV7-2 and TRBJ2-7; TRBD1 or TRBD2 may be the D gene (6 bases each). The V gene lost 3 bases and the J gene lost 3 bases, with 12 bases spanning the gap. The CDR3 totals 14 residues. Germline CDR1 and CDR2: SGHTA and FQGNSA. The CDR3 DNA is TGTGCCAGCAGCTTTCGAGGGGGGTACTACGAGCAGTACTTC. It translates to CASSFRGGYYEQYF. Complete variable domain (other parts from reference TRBV7-2 and TRBJ2-7): GAGVSQSPSNKVTEKGKDVELRCDPISGHTALYWYRQSLGQGLEFLIYFQGNSAPDKSGLPSDRFSAERTGGSVSTLTIQRTQQEDSAVYLCASSFRGGYYEQYFGPGTRLTVT.

This clonotype was detected ten times or more. The CDR3 DNA follows: TGCAGTGCTAGAGAACCGGGAAGGCAAGAGACCCAGTACTTC. It yields the protein CSAREPGRQETQYF. This chain joins TRBV20-1 and TRBJ2-5; tentative D call: TRBD2 (5 bases). Germline V lookup: CDR1 DFQATT, CDR2 SNEGSKA (reference sequence). The germline V and J ends were trimmed by 0 bases and 2 bases, with 10 bases remaining between them. This CDR3 spans 14 amino acids.

This clonotype was observed many times. The chain is built from TRBV5-1 and TRBJ2-7; no definite D call. Trimming cost V 0 bases and J 6 bases, with 13 bases left between them. From germline, CDR1 is SGHRS and CDR2 YFSETQ. The CDR3 spans 14 residues. CDR3 protein: CASSLDKASGEQYF. In nucleotides, the CDR3 is TGCGCCAGCAGCTTGGATAAGGCCTCAGGCGAGCAGTACTTC.

This clonotype appeared many times. The chain employs TRBV28 and TRBJ2-4; 7 bases are shared with TRBD1. The V gene's germline CDR1 is MDHEN and CDR2 SYDVKM. The junction had 24 bases not matched to a gene; V was cut back by 10 bases and J by 9 bases. The CDR3 contains 17 residues. CDR3 sequence: CATATGTDTFLGSIQYF. The DNA of the CDR3 is TGTGCCACCGCAACCGGGACAGACACTTTTTTAGGGAGCATTCAGTACTTC.

This clonotype has ten or more counts. The chain employs TRBV5-1 and TRBJ2-7; 8 nucleotides agree with TRBD1. This CDR3 is built from 15 residues. Germline trimming cut 0 bases from V and 6 bases from J; bases unmatched to any gene: 8. Germline values: CDR1 SGHRS, CDR2 YFSETQ. In DNA form, the CDR3 reads TGCGCCAGCAGCTTGGATCAGGGGGCTGATAGCGAGCAGTACTTC. Residues: CASSLDQGADSEQYF.

V is TRBV5-5 and J is TRBJ2-7; possibly TRBD1 for D (5 bases). Deletions cut 0 bases from V and 4 bases from J, with 11 bases between. CDR3 size: 14 residues. CDR1 is SGHKS and CDR2 is YYEKEE in the germline V gene (reference sequence). DNA for the CDR3: TGTGCCAGCAGCTTGGGCGTGACAGTTTACGAGCAGTACTTC. Its translation: CASSLGVTVYEQYF.

At least ten counts were recorded for this clonotype. The chain is built from TRBV7-9 and TRBJ2-7; tentative D call: TRBD2 (5 bases). Trimming left V 1 base short and J 7 bases short, with 8 bases between. The CDR3 length is 12 residues. CDR1 and CDR2 from the germline V gene are SEHNR and FQNEAQ (reference sequence). The CDR3 loop reads CASSLGELEQYF. CDR3 nucleotide sequence: TGTGCCAGCAGCTTAGGGGAGCTAGAGCAGTACTTC.

The chain employs TRBV7-3 and TRBJ1-6; the D is unclear. The CDR3 sequence is 14 residues long. Germline V gives CDR1 SGHTA, CDR2 FQGTGA. The V and J ends lost 1 base and 6 bases respectively, with 7 bases between them. CDR3 nucleotide sequence: TGTGCCAGCAGCTTAATGGGGTCTAATTCACCCCTCCACTTT. It specifies CASSLMGSNSPLHF.

To note about this clonotype: This may stem from a read error, because a much larger clone lies one nucleotide away. The chain links TRBV6-1 to TRBJ2-7, with D tentatively TRBD1 (6 bases). The germline CDR1 and CDR2 sequences are MNHNS and SASEGT. The CDR3 is 14 residues long. The CDR3 loop reads CASSLRDNPYGQYF. The CDR3 DNA sequence: TGTGCCAGCAGTCTCCGGGACAACCCGTACGGGCAGTACTTC.

This clonotype appeared many times. The chain combines TRBV12-3 or TRBV12-4 with TRBJ2-7; 13 bases fit TRBD2. CDR3 length: 16 amino acids. V was pared by 6 bases and J by 0 bases, with 5 bases of the junction left unmatched. In DNA form, the CDR3 reads TGTGCCAGCAGGGGGACTAGCGGGGACCACTCCTACGAGCAGTACTTC. Its translation is CASRGTSGDHSYEQYF.

This clonotype has just a few counts. J is TRBJ1-1 and V is TRBV7-6; D remains ambiguous. The CDR3 contains 13 residues. The V end was cut by 5 bases, the J end by 7 bases, with 14 bases between. Germline loops: CDR1 SGHVS, CDR2 FNYEAQ. The CDR3 is CASSRREGNEAFF. The CDR3 DNA follows: TGTGCCAGCAGCAGAAGGGAAGGTAATGAAGCTTTCTTT.

This clonotype has just a few counts. This sequence joins TRBV29-1 and TRBJ1-4, with D tentatively TRBD1 (5 bases). Trimming shortened V by 1 base and J by 4 bases, and 10 bases separated the two germline ends. Germline V gene lookup returns CDR1 SQVTM and CDR2 ANQGSEA. The CDR3 runs to 14 residues. CDR3 region: CSVEVAGLNEKLFF. CDR3 in DNA: TGCAGCGTTGAAGTTGCAGGGCTTAATGAAAAACTGTTTTTT.

CDR3 in DNA: TGTGCCAGCAGCCCCAGTAGCCCCACAGATACGCAGTATTTT. It codes for CASSPSSPTDTQYF. The rearrangement links TRBV2 to TRBJ2-3; no clear D gene. This CDR3 is built from 14 residues. V dropped 6 bases and J dropped 2 bases, with 12 bases sitting between them. Looked up from germline, CDR1 is SNHLY and CDR2 is FYNNEI. The full variable domain, with the rest looked up from reference TRBV2 and TRBJ2-3, is EPEVTQTPSHQVTQMGQEVILRCVPISNHLYFYWYRQILGQKVEFLVSFYNNEISEKSEIFDDQFSVERPDGSNFTLKIRSTKLEDSAMYFCASSPSSPTDTQYFGPGTRLTVL.

The chain recombines TRBV11-2 with TRBJ2-3; D unclear. V was shortened by 5 bases and J by 11 bases, with 17 bases between the two germline ends. The CDR3 runs 13 residues. The germline CDR1 and CDR2 sequences are SGHAT and FQNNGV. The CDR3 protein is CASSLNRNPQQYF. The DNA for the CDR3 is TGTGCCAGCAGCCTTAATAGGAACCCACAGCAGTATTTT.

This clonotype was counted many times. The J gene is TRBJ2-3, the V gene TRBV24-1; D gene unclear. The ends were cut back, 0 bases at V and 2 bases at J, with 8 bases in the middle. Germline loops: CDR1 KGHDR, CDR2 SFDVKD. The CDR3 length is 15 residues. CDR3 sequence: CATSDLGSYTDTQYF. CDR3 bases: TGTGCCACCAGTGATTTGGGATCATACACAGATACGCAGTATTTT.

This clonotype was detected only a few times. The gene calls are TRBV5-1 and TRBJ1-1; D is unclear. Germline V gene lookup returns CDR1 SGHRS and CDR2 YFSETQ. The CDR3 has 16 amino acids. V lost 2 bases and J 4 bases, leaving 18 bases between the germline ends. The CDR3 DNA reads TGCGCCAGCAGCTTTACGCCCGCGGGAGAGGTCACTGAAGCTTTCTTT. Translated: CASSFTPAGEVTEAFF.

This clonotype came up a few times. The genes are TRBV10-3 and TRBJ2-3; D is perhaps TRBD2 (5 bases). The CDR3 has 13 residues. V shed 6 bases and J shed 3 bases, with 10 bases lying between them. In germline, CDR1 is ENHRY, CDR2 SYGVKD. The CDR3 DNA reads as TGTGCCATCAGCAACGGACTGACAGATACGCAGTATTTT. Residues: CAISNGLTDTQYF.

This clonotype has a handful of counts. This chain uses TRBV5-6 with TRBJ2-7; D perhaps matches TRBD2 (6 bases). The CDR3 extends over 15 amino acids. Germline loops: CDR1 SGHDT, CDR2 YYEEEE. Trimming stripped 1 base from V and 3 bases from J, with 14 bases between. The CDR3 DNA sequence: TGTGCCAGCAGCTTGTATAGCGGTCCAGTCTACGAGCAGTACTTC. It is translated as CASSLYSGPVYEQYF. Supplemented by reference TRBV5-6 and TRBJ2-7, the full variable domain reads DAGVTQSPTHLIKTRGQQVTLRCSPKSGHDTVSWYQQALGQGPQFIFQYYEEEERQRGNFPDRFSGHQFPNYSSELNVNALLLGDSALYLCASSLYSGPVYEQYFGPGTRLTVT.

With regard to this clonotype: A read error is likely here: a far larger clone is one base away. The gene calls are TRBV6-2 or TRBV6-3 and TRBJ1-6; D remains ambiguous. Per the germline V gene, CDR1 is MNHEY and CDR2 is SVGEGT. The CDR3 loop spans 14 amino acids. With 4 bases removed from V and 5 bases from J, the gap between germline ends came to 9 bases. The CDR3 nucleotides read TGTGCCAGCAGTTTAAATAAGGATAATTCACCCCTCCACTTT. Amino acid sequence: CASSLNKDNSPLHF.

This chain uses TRBV5-1 with TRBJ2-7; TRBD2 agrees at 10 bases. The CDR3 has 15 residues. CDR1 is SGHRS, CDR2 YFSETQ, per germline. Unmatched junction bases numbered 8, after V lost 7 bases and J lost 1 base. The CDR3 DNA sequence: TGCGCCAGCGGCCCCCGGACTAGCGGATCCTACGAGCAGTACTTC. Translating gives CASGPRTSGSYEQYF.

The table lists this clonotype with many counts. The rearrangement joins TRBV30 to TRBJ1-2, with 7 bases aligning to TRBD1. Trimming cost V 3 bases and J 5 bases; bases outside gene matches: 9. Germline V lookup: CDR1 GTSNPN, CDR2 SVGIG (reference sequence). This CDR3 has 14 amino acids. CDR3 sequence reads: CAWSQGGRQYGYTF. CDR3 in DNA: TGTGCCTGGAGCCAGGGGGGACGGCAATATGGCTACACCTTC. Full variable domain (missing parts from reference TRBV30 and TRBJ1-2): SQTIHQWPATLVQPVGSPLSLECTVEGTSNPNLYWYRQAAGRGLQLLFYSVGIGQISSEVPQNLSASRPQDRQFILSSKKLLLSDSGFYLCAWSQGGRQYGYTFGSGTRLTVV.

The chain is built from TRBV27 and TRBJ2-3, with 9 bases lining up with TRBD2. Germline loops: CDR1 MNHEY, CDR2 SMNVEV (reference sequence). J gave up 2 bases and V 5 bases, and 11 bases lay outside the gene matches. This CDR3 region has 17 residues. The CDR3: CASSPRTPGLATDTQYF. CDR3 nucleotides: TGTGCCAGCAGTCCGAGAACACCGGGACTAGCCACAGATACGCAGTATTTT.

J is TRBJ2-3 and V is TRBV25-1; D is perhaps TRBD2 (6 bases). Germline CDR1 and CDR2: MGHDK and SYGVNS. V was trimmed by 1 base and J by 5 bases, leaving 16 bases between them. The CDR3 contains 16 residues. The CDR3 DNA is TGTGCCAGCAGTGAATCTCTAGCGAGCACCCGAGATACGCAGTATTTT. Its translation: CASSESLASTRDTQYF.

The chain recombines TRBV27 with TRBJ2-3; D unclear. Per the germline V gene, CDR1 is MNHEY and CDR2 is SMNVEV (reference sequence). The V and J ends lost 4 bases and 1 base respectively, with 6 bases between them. CDR3 length: 13 residues. The CDR3: CASSYGGTDTQYF. The CDR3, as DNA: TGTGCCAGCAGTTACGGAGGCACAGATACGCAGTATTTT.

At least ten counts were recorded for this clonotype. This chain connects TRBV28 to TRBJ2-7; the D is unclear. The germline CDR1 and CDR2 sequences are MDHEN and SYDVKM. This CDR3 contains 16 residues. With 6 bases removed from V and 0 bases from J, the gap between germline ends came to 18 bases. CDR3 bases: TGTGCCAGCAGCCGTTTCAGTGTGACGTCCTCCTACGAGCAGTACTTC. It codes for CASSRFSVTSSYEQYF.

This clonotype occurred many times. V is TRBV27 and J is TRBJ2-5, with 11 positions matching TRBD1. The CDR3 contains 16 residues. CDR1 and CDR2 from the germline V gene are MNHEY and SMNVEV (reference sequence). Trimming took 2 bases from V and 4 from J; bases not matched to a gene: 6. This CDR3 reads CASSLIGTGGRETQYF. As DNA, the CDR3 is TGTGCCAGCAGTTTAATCGGGACAGGGGGTCGAGAGACCCAGTACTTC.

This clonotype was picked up a small number of times. J is TRBJ1-2 and V is TRBV29-1; 7 bases agree with TRBD1. V lost 4 bases to trimming and J lost 4 bases; unmatched junction nucleotides: 3. The CDR3 covers 12 residues. CDR1 and CDR2 from the germline V gene are SQVTM and ANQGSEA. The CDR3 spells CSVARGLYGYTF. CDR3 in DNA: TGCAGCGTTGCGAGGGGGCTCTATGGCTACACCTTC.